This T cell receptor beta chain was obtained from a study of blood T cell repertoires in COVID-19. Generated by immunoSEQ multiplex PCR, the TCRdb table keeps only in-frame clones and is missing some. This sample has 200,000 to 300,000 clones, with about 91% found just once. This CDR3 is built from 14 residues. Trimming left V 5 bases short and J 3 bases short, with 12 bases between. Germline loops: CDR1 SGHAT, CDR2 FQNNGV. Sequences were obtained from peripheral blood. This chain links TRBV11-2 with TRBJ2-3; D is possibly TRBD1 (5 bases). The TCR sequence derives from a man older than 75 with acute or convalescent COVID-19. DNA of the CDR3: TGTGCCAGCAGCCAGGGCAGGGTGACAGATACGCAGTATTTT. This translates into CASSQGRVTDTQYF.